This T cell receptor (beta chain) was identified during a study of cytomegalovirus exposure and HLA in healthy donors. Study at large: Inside one of the first data releases sat around 86 million unique TCRs taken from HLA-typed donors.

The CDR3 loop spans 14 amino acids. In germline, CDR1 is LGHNA, CDR2 YSLEER. Between the trimmed V and J ends, which lost 2 bases and 8 bases, there was a span of 15 bases. This PCR relied on a set of 60 Vbeta primers and 13 Jbeta primers. The assay was immunoSEQ multiplex PCR, and TCRdb's table has in-frame clones only and misses some. In the table there are roughly 150,000 clones, roughly four fifths of which are singletons. The sequence was obtained from a man aged 18 to 29 in good health and CMV-seronegative. Input material: PBMCs. The chain has TRBV4-3 and TRBJ1-2; maybe TRBD1 (6 bases). CDR3 DNA sequence: TGCGCCAGCAGCCAATTCACAGGGTTGGGAGGCTACACCTTC. Protein product: CASSQFTGLGGYTF.